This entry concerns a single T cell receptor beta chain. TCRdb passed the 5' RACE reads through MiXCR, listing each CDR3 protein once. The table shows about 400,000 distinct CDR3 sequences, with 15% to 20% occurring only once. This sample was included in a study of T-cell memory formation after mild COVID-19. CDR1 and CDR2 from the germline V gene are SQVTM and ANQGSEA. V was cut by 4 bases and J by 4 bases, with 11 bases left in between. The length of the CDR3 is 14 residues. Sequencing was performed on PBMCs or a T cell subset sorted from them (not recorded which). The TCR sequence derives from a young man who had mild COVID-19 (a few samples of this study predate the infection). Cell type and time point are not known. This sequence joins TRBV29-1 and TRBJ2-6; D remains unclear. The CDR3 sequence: CSVAIVEGANVLTF. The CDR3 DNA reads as TGCAGCGTTGCCATAGTGGAGGGGGCCAACGTCCTGACTTTC.